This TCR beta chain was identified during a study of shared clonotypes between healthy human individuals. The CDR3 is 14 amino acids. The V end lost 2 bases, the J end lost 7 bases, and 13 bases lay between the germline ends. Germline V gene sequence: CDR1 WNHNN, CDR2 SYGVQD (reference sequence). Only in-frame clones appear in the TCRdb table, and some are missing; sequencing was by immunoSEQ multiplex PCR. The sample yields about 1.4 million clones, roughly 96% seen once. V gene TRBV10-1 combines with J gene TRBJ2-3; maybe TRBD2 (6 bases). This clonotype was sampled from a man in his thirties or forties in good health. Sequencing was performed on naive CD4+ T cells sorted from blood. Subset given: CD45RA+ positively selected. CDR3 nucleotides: TGCGCCAGCAGTGAGACCGGGAGTCTACATACGCAGTATTTT. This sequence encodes CASSETGSLHTQYF.